What follows is one TCR beta chain and its context. A read error is possible here, since a much larger clone lies one base away. This specimen belongs to a study of regulatory T cells in long-lasting Graves disease. Study-level background: Antithyroid drug exposure in newly diagnosed Graves' patients had lasted under 3 months.

The CDR3 has 14 residues. Germline-derived CDR1 and CDR2 are SGHNT and YENEEA. Library construction for TCR beta used iRepertoire HTBI primers and Arm-PCR of CDR3 regions. MiXCR, run by TCRdb on the multiplex PCR reads, gives a single entry per CDR3 protein. The sample yields around 480,000 distinct CDR3 sequences, 15% to 20% seen once. The time point: newly diagnosed GD, antithyroid drugs for less than 3 months. PBMCs provided the RNA from which the TCR library was made. These same data were also listed under a study on T cells in Graves' hyperthyroidism and ophthalmopathy.

Here the sequenced sample was peripheral blood mononuclear cells (PBMCs), taken at new diagnosis, from a patient treated with antithyroid drugs. This receptor was taken from a man between 40 and 49 years old with Graves disease. The rearrangement joins TRBV11-3 to TRBJ2-1; no definite D call. Here the CDR3 DNA reads TGTGCCAGCAGCCCGGAAGTCACTTACAATGGGCAGTTCTTC. It codes for CASSPEVTYNGQFF.